This T cell receptor (beta chain) was sequenced for a study of blood T cells in healthy people across ages. Overall study results and limits: Naive CD4+ cell counts and diversity both ran higher in long-lived than in aged donors.

Together with a sample-barcoded 5' primer, a J-beta primer mix was included in a second PCR lasting about 7 to 12 cycles. The study obtained at least 2.5 million CDR3-containing paired-end reads from every sample. TCRdb itself ran the 5' RACE reads through MiXCR, one entry per CDR3 protein. The table includes approximately 490,000 distinct CDR3 sequences, around 24% detected once. With respect to this clonotype: The antigen is undetermined.

The sample was also linked to a second study, of T cells of mothers and their children.

This TCR derives from a boy between 10 and 17 years old in good health. The sample was blood.

CDR3 sequence reads: CASSQIRPGGPAEQFF. CDR3 DNA: TGTGCCAGCAGCCAAATCAGGCCGGGAGGGCCGGCTGAGCAGTTCTTC. J is TRBJ2-5 and V is TRBV3-1; 8 nucleotides line up with TRBD2. The DNA end favors TRBJ2-1, so the J call may be wrong. The V gene's germline CDR1 is LGHDT and CDR2 YNNKEL (reference sequence). The CDR3 is 16 residues long.